This TCR beta chain was sequenced in a study of T cell repertoires in cytomegalovirus infection. As for the study in general: The authors used CMV epitopes that were HLA-C-restricted (recently identified) and HLA-B-restricted (well studied). Both a matching HLA type and CMV infection were indicated by public TCR beta signatures. General study results and limits: Dominant in the ex vivo response were TCR beta clonotypes restricted by HLA-C and specific for CMV.

This clonotype appeared a few times. The antigen is unknown. TCRdb itself ran the reads through MiXCR, one entry per CDR3 protein. The sample includes 650,000 to 850,000 distinct CDR3 sequences, around 29% of them seen just once. This TCR derives from a human donor in good health (CMV status not recorded). Some clones in this sample may be carry-over from other donors' samples. The sequences come from cultured CD8+ T cells from PBMCs, collected from culture after CMV antigen stimulation.

As DNA, the CDR3 is TGCGCCAGCACCGATTACGACGGGACAGGGTATGGCTACACCTTC. This sequence encodes CASTDYDGTGYGYTF. This rearrangement joins TRBV10-2 to TRBJ1-2; TRBD1 agrees at 9 bases. The CDR3 contains 15 residues. Germline assignment: CDR1 WSHSY and CDR2 SAAADI. Trimming at V came to 7 bases and at J to 5 bases, leaving 11 bases not matched to a gene.